This T cell receptor (beta chain) came from a study of beta chain features in type 1 diabetes. Study in general: Across the samples, more than 85 million sorted cells were examined in total.

This clone was counted a few times. Its antigen is currently unknown. The CDR3 length is 12 residues. V gave up 0 bases and J gave up 5 bases, with 5 bases separating them. Germline-derived CDR1 and CDR2 are SEHNR and FQNEAQ (reference sequence). Points from the study as a whole: High-TCR-expressing cells could be over-represented by cDNA sequencing. PCR might favor shorter templates, but any such skew would affect patients and controls equally.

The whole isolated RNA underwent reverse transcription, so sequencing captured expressed TCRB transcripts. Only in-frame clones appear in the TCRdb table, and some are missing; sequencing was by immunoSEQ multiplex PCR. The data hold 450,000 to 550,000 clones, with around 28% observed a single time. This receptor was taken from a man between 18 and 35 years old in good health. Sample: naive CD4+ T cells from blood. V is TRBV7-9 and J is TRBJ2-7; D uncertain. The CDR3 loop reads CASSLAYDEQYF. Here the CDR3 DNA reads TGTGCCAGCAGCTTAGCGTACGACGAGCAGTACTTC. Full variable domain (missing parts from reference TRBV7-9 and TRBJ2-7): DTGVSQNPRHKITKRGQNVTFRCDPISEHNRLYWYRQTLGQGPEFLTYFQNEAQLEKSRLLSDRFSAERPKGSFSTLEIQRTEQGDSAMYLCASSLAYDEQYFGPGTRLTVT.